This T cell receptor (beta chain) is from a study of cytomegalovirus exposure and HLA in healthy donors (dated by TCRdb to the late 2010s). For context, the study as a whole: In an earlier analysis of under 750 of the donors, under 300 Gb of sequence data and 120 million or so unique TCR beta sequences from roughly 200 million T cells were reported. An earlier analysis of approximately 630 of the donors applied high-throughput TCR beta sequencing to assess whether each TCR beta V gene segment acted as functional or pseudogenic. An early release covering 550 to 700 HLA-typed donors comprised about 300 gigabases of sequencing data and around 85 million unique TCR sequences. A later analysis re-analyzed previously published TCR beta repertoires from roughly 600 donors and added high-resolution HLA genotyping to study TCR occurrence patterns. The number of donors typed differed by locus, with 629-630 for A, B, C, DRB1 and DQB1, over 500 for DQA1, about 610 for DPA1, and around 430 for DPB1. A separate validation cohort of approximately 120 different subjects was used in addition to the roughly 700-subject first cohort. Every discovery cohort repertoire had been produced on one sequencing platform. To predict cytomegalovirus infection status, the study brought together high-throughput TCR immunosequencing, statistical association of individual TCRs with disease status, and machine learning. Among a few hundred genotyped donors of the cohort, an average of approximately 240,000 unique TCR beta nucleotide sequences were sequenced per donor, approximately 20% of them non-productive. Alongside the repertoire data, information on donor age, sex, ethnicity and CMV serostatus was compiled. Using immunosequencing, the study profiled T cell repertoires from roughly 650 subjects and related those repertoires to cytomegalovirus serostatus. A handful of DR-DQ haplotypes were handled as single units for association and clustering because linkage in the cohort was strong. Both class I and class II loci were covered by HLA typing, at four-digit resolution. The study aimed to test whether cataloging public T cell receptors could reveal signatures of past pathogen exposure. In the later analysis, no new phenotypic data were used to find candidate immune exposures; instead, reliance was placed on TCR beta sequences and their occurrence across donors. Of the 300 to 400 genotyped donors, 81% fell in the genetic ancestry cluster associated with self-reported Caucasian donors. In a later genetic analysis, genome-wide SNP genotypes for about 65% of the roughly 670 donors were used, and that subset was treated as a discovery cohort. On the study overall, not on this receptor specifically: According to the authors, the approach could potentially be generalized to other disease states and immunological phenotypes. A further reported finding was that TCR beta sequences accurately predicted the HLA-A and HLA-B alleles for most subjects in the first cohort. Some IMGT-functional V segments, including TRBV6-2 and TRBV6-3, could not be told apart with the 87-base-pair reads, so those segments were excluded. In a later analysis, several top co-occurrence clusters were reported to appear linked to parvovirus B19, influenza, CMV and Epstein-Barr virus. V-gene and J-gene trimming of TCR beta chains was associated with a missense DCLRE1C variant in a later genetic analysis, and the association was replicated in an independent cohort. In a later analysis, the rate of TCR association differed among HLA loci, with DRB1 alleles having the most associated TCRs and HLA-C alleles having the fewest. According to a later analysis, most CMV-associated TCR beta chains appeared to be HLA-restricted, and the HLA associations seemed to be driven largely by CMV exposure. Compared with equally common non-associated chains, HLA-associated TCR beta chains in a later analysis were more clonally expanded and had lower generation probabilities. Specific HLA alleles were associated with over 15,000 TCR beta sequences at a false discovery rate of 0.05 in a later analysis. In an earlier analysis of some 540 of the donors, most TCR beta V segments appeared in productive rearrangements about 90% or about 30% of the time, broadly matching IMGT annotations. A group of highly shared sequence variants was considered likely to be a technical artifact of the sequencing pipeline. This cohort had only TCR beta chains sequenced, and the lack of alpha or paired-chain data limited which features could be detected. When HLA alleles, especially DR and DQ, strongly co-occurred, TCR associations were difficult to assign to individual alleles. CMV serostatus was the only immune exposure information available for the cohort. Cytomegalovirus status was reported to be diagnosed by the classifier with high specificity and sensitivity in both the original and validation cohorts. In vitro tests confirmed that three of the cytomegalovirus-associated TCR beta chains recognize cytomegalovirus antigens. Correlated functional status among segregating V segments might be attributable to linkage disequilibrium, but an unknown experimental factor could not be ruled out. Because HLA typing was unavailable for some donors at each locus, only the typed subset was used in association tests. Roughly uniform sequencing depth across donors was assumed in presence/absence analyses, although this assumption may not hold. Compared with the roughly 670-donor mean, donors in an Asian-associated ancestry cluster had fewer N-insertions in productive TCRs, according to a later genetic analysis. Over 15 rarely observed V segments, including chromosome 9 orphons, were excluded from the earlier analysis of approximately 500 of the donors because counts were too low. While some public TCRs were present in many individuals, most TCR sequences turned up only very rarely across donors. In the study, about 150 TCR beta chains were listed as associated with cytomegalovirus.

The CDR3 runs 13 amino acids, cysteine and phenylalanine included. CDR3 DNA only is kept here, 39 bases in frame from base 1. V and J are truncated by 7 bases and 2 bases respectively, leaving an intervening sequence of 12 bases. As encoded in the germline V gene, CDR1 is SQVTM while CDR2 is ANQGSEA. Comments on this clone: Its specific antigen is unknown. Base quality data are lacking; no much larger clone is found one base away.

The library came from the immunoSEQ multiplex PCR assay. For the multiplex PCR, a mixture combining 60 forward primers for TCR Vbeta segments and 13 reverse primers for TCR Jbeta segments was used. Amplification of the CDR3 region of rearranged TCR beta genes was performed with a multiplex PCR assay on genomic DNA. The amplified TCR beta libraries were sequenced on the Illumina HiSeq System as 87-base-pair reads. Turning to the authors' computational methods: In a later analysis, some 80 million unique TCR beta chains were counted across the 500 to 850 repertoires, and about 10 million of these chains were shared by at least two donors. Raw reads were error-corrected and collapsed into unique sequences by a nearest-neighbor algorithm in which closely related sequences were merged to remove PCR and sequencing errors. CDR3 sequences were aligned to IMGT reference sequences to assign V, D and J gene segments. For a sequence to be retained, at least a six-nucleotide match to both a V gene segment and a J gene segment was required. A rearrangement counted as productive if the CDR3 had no stop codons and remained in frame with V and J, and every other rearrangement counted as non-productive. Following IMGT convention, CDR3 was defined as the stretch from the second conserved V-encoded cysteine to the conserved J-encoded phenylalanine. Sequences without an unambiguous match to a single V gene segment were excluded from the earlier analysis of 450 to 750 of the donors. An earlier analysis of under 750 of the donors called V segments functional above 56.7% productive rearrangements and segregating when the between-donor standard deviation exceeded 5%. A statistical classification framework was developed to diagnose cytomegalovirus status using the catalog of TCR beta chain sequences. In a later analysis, V and J genes were assigned by comparing TCR nucleotide sequences against IMGT/GENE-DB human TR gene sequences. Using the TCRdist pipeline, a later analysis assigned CDR3 sequences along with most-parsimonious VDJ recombination scenarios. In a later analysis, every TCR beta chain was defined by the combination of its CDR3 amino acid sequence and its V-gene family, and reads without a unique V-gene family were dropped. As a way to deal with suspected cross-contamination and a sequencing artifact, a later analysis dropped 592 nucleotide sequences that were highly shared and had low generation probability. In a later analysis, a clonal expansion index was calculated for each public chain from normalized within-repertoire ranks of inferred template counts. In a later analysis, generation probabilities were computed using a VDJ recombination model fitted to out-of-frame rearrangements, and the results were checked against IGoR. In a later analysis, TCR-TCR, TCR-HLA and TCR-CMV co-occurrence was scored with hypergeometric tests, and a repertoire-size bias correction was applied to TCR pairs. In a later analysis, false discovery rates were estimated by permuting HLA or CMV assignments 20 times. In a later analysis, co-occurring TCRs were grouped using DBSCAN, and TCRdist sequence similarity was added for clustering within HLA-allele-positive subsets. Repertoires with fewer than 30,000 or more than 120,000 public chains, plus five repertoires with anomalous nucleotide sharing, were excluded from co-occurrence clustering. Sourced from immuneACCESS, this table was stored by TCRdb with only in-frame sequences that have V and J called. A share of the clones is absent; for the studies checked, an unresolved V gene accounts for under half, and the remainder has no known explanation. V, J and clone size are taken as reported in that table, and D and trimming were inferred from the DNA itself. This sample gives roughly 200,000 clones in total; 80% of them show up just once. Clones ranked in the top ten supply 0.5% to 0.8% of the sample.

The cohort consisted of 650 to 850 healthy bone marrow donors. Cohort members were all nominally healthy when sampled, although unrecorded immune exposures were likely present. The donor was CMV seronegative and was included in the group of 352 seronegative cohort members. Each donor provided a peripheral blood sample, and peripheral blood mononuclear cells were used for TCR beta sequencing. The Qiagen DNeasy Blood Extraction Kit was used to extract genomic DNA from the blood cell samples. Sequencing was done on a sample of PBMCs. The chain is made from TRBV29-1 and TRBJ2-1; the D gene remains uncertain. This receptor was identified in a boy aged 5-17 years in good health and CMV-seronegative. In nucleotide form, the sequence is TGCAGCGGTCGAGACAACACCTACAATGAGCAGTTCTTC. It encodes CSGRDNTYNEQFF.